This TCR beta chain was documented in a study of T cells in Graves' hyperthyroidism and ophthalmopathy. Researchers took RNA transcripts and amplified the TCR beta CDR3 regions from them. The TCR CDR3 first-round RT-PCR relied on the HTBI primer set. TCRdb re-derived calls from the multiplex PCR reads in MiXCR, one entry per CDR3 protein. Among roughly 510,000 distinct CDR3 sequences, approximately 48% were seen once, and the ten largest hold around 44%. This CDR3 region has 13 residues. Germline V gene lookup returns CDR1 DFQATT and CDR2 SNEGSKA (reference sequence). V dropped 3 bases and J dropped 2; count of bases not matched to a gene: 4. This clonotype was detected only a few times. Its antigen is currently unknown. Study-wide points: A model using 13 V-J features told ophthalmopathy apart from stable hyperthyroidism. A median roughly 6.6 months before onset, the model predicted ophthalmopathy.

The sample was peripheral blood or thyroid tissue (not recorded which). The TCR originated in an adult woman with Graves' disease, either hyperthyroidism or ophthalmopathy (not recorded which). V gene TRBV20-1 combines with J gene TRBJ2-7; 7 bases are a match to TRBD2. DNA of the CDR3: TGCAGTGCTAGTGCTAGCGGACCCTACGAGCAGTACTTC. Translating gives CSASASGPYEQYF.